A single T cell receptor (beta chain) is shown here with its context. The antigen is undetermined. The sample originates from a study of cytomegalovirus exposure and HLA in healthy donors. This PCR relied on a set of 60 Vbeta primers and 13 Jbeta primers. Only in-frame clones appear in the TCRdb table, and some are missing; sequencing was by immunoSEQ multiplex PCR. This sample has more than 100,000 clones, with roughly 70% found just once. Study outcomes and limitations: In a later analysis, an Asian-associated ancestry cluster reportedly showed fewer N-insertions than the roughly 730-donor mean. Most TCR beta V segments were productive about 87% or about 30% of the time in an earlier analysis. Solely CMV serostatus was available to characterize immune exposure.

CDR1 is SGHDT and CDR2 is YYEEEE in the germline V gene. V gave up 2 bases and J gave up 6 bases; unmatched junction bases: 7. The CDR3 covers 14 residues. Material for sequencing was PBMCs. The chain combines TRBV5-6 with TRBJ1-2; 7 bases fit TRBD1. This TCR was recovered from a man aged 50 to 60 in good health and CMV-seropositive. This CDR3 reads CASSFLQGVNGYTF. In DNA, the CDR3 is TGTGCCAGCAGCTTTCTCCAGGGGGTGAATGGCTACACCTTC.